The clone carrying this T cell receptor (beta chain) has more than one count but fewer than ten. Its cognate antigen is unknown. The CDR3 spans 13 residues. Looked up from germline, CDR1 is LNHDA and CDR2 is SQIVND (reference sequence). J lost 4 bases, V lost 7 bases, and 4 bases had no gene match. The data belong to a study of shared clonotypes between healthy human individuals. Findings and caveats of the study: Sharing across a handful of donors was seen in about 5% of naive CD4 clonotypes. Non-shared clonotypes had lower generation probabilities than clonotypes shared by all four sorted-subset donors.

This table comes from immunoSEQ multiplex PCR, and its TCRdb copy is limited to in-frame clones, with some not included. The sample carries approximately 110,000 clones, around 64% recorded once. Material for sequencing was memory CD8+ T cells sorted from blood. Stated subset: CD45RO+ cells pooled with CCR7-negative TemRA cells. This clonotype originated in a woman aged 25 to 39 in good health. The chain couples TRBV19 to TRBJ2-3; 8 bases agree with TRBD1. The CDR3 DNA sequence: TGTGCCAGTATCCCAGGGGGCTCAGATACGCAGTATTTT. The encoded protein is CASIPGGSDTQYF.